This T cell receptor beta chain comes out of a study of blood T cell repertoires in COVID-19. In the study overall: The United States, Italy and Spain provided the acute and convalescent COVID-19 samples. PBMCs, B-cell-depleted T cells, or T cells were the source of the cDNA or gDNA that made up the material.

Authors' data handling: Reference gene primer amplification gave estimated nucleated cell counts. TCRdb keeps only in-frame clones here, not all; method: immunoSEQ multiplex PCR. That table is the source of V, J and clone size, and D and trimming were worked out from the DNA. The data show about 120,000 clones, approximately 90% seen once. Sequenced sample: peripheral blood. This receptor was identified in a human donor in a cohort sampled during active COVID-19.

As DNA, the CDR3 is TGTGCCAGCAGCTTTAGTAGCGGGAGATGGTACGAGCAGTACTTC. It specifies CASSFSSGRWYEQYF. The J gene is TRBJ2-7, the V gene TRBV7-8; 9 positions match TRBD2. V trimming: 3 bases; J trimming: 4 bases; junction bases outside the gene matches: 7. The V gene's germline CDR1 is SGHVS and CDR2 FQNEAQ. There are 15 residues in the CDR3.